This T cell receptor beta chain is drawn from a study of cytomegalovirus exposure and HLA in healthy donors. Looking at the study overall: Of the donors genotyped, 300 to 500 in all, 65% to 90% fell in the Caucasian-associated ancestry cluster. General study results and limits: Per a prior analysis, the majority of TCR beta V segments were productive roughly 87% or roughly 30% of the time. Because they were indistinguishable, some V segments, including TRBV6-2 and TRBV6-3, were excluded.

The PCR made use of 60 Vbeta and 13 Jbeta primers. The repertoire was sequenced with immunoSEQ multiplex PCR; TCRdb's copy has only in-frame clones and lacks some. The sample lists about 160,000 clones; around 80% were seen once. Comment on this clone: Its antigen is still unknown.

The germline V gene encodes CDR1 MNHNY and CDR2 SVGAGI (reference sequence). V was pared by 4 bases and J by 0 bases, with 9 bases between. The CDR3 has 15 amino acids. The sequence derives from a man between 18 and 29 years old in good health and CMV-seropositive. The specimen was PBMCs. The rearrangement uses TRBV6-6 and TRBJ2-2; maybe TRBD2 (5 bases). The CDR3, as DNA: TGTGCCAGCAGTTGGGAGAAACCGAACACCGGGGAGCTGTTTTTT. It is translated as CASSWEKPNTGELFF.